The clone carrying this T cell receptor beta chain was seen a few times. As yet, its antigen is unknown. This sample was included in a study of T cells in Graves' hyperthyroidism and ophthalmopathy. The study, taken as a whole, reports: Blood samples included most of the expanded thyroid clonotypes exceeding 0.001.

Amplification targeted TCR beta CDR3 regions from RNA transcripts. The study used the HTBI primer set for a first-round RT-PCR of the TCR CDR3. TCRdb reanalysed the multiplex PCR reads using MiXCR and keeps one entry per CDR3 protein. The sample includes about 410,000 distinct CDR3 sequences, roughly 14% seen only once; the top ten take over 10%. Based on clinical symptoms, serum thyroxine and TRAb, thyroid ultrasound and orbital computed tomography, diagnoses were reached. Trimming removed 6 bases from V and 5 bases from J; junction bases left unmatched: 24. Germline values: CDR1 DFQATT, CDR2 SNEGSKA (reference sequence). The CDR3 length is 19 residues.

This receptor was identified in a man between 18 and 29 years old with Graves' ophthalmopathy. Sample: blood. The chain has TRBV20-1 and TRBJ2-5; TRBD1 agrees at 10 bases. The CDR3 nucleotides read TGCAGTGCCAAAAACCGGGACAGGGGCTACGGAGCGTCTGATGAGACCCAGTACTTC. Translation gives CSAKNRDRGYGASDETQYF.